This TCR beta chain came from a study of cytomegalovirus exposure and HLA in healthy donors. Study observations and caveats: It was likely that a cluster of highly shared sequence variants was a sequencing artifact.

This CDR3 comprises 14 residues. The junction had 5 bases not matched to a gene; V was cut back by 5 bases and J by 2 bases. Germline V lookup: CDR1 MDHEN, CDR2 SYDVKM. This clone was counted between two and nine times. Its cognate antigen is unknown. With 60 Vbeta and 13 Jbeta primers, the PCR was carried out. Clones were sequenced by immunoSEQ multiplex PCR, and TCRdb holds only the in-frame ones, with some missing. The sample yields some 120,000 clones, just over 15% seen once. The sequence came from a woman aged 18 to 35 in good health and CMV-seronegative. The genes are TRBV28 and TRBJ2-5; 7 bases are a match to TRBD2. The specimen was PBMCs. This CDR3 reads CASSQAGPQETQYF. CDR3 sequence (DNA): TGTGCCAGCAGTCAAGCGGGGCCGCAAGAGACCCAGTACTTC.